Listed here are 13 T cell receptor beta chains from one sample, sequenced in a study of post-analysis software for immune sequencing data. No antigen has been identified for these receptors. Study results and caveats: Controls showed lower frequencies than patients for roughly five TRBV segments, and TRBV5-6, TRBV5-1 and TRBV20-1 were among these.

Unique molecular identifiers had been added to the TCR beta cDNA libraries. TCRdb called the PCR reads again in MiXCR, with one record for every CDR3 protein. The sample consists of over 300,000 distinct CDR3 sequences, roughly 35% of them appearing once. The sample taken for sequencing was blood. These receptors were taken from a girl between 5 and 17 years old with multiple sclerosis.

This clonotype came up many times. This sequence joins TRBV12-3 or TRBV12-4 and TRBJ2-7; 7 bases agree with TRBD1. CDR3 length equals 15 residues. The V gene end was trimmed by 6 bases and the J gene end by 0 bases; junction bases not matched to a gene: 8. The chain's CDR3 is CASRAGTDSSYEQYF. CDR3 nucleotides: TGTGCCAGCAGGGCAGGGACAGATAGCTCCTACGAGCAGTACTTC.

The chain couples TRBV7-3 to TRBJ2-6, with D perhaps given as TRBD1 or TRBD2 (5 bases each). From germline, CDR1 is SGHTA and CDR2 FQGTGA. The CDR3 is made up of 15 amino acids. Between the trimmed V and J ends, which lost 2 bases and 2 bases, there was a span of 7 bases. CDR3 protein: CASSLRGAGANVLTF. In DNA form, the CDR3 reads TGTGCCAGCAGCTTACGAGGGGCTGGGGCCAACGTCCTGACTTTC.

The CDR3 sequence is CATSIRSRGEQYF. In DNA, the CDR3 is TGTGCCACCAGCATAAGAAGCCGAGGGGAGCAGTACTTC. The chain carries TRBV15 and TRBJ2-7; D might be TRBD2 (5 bases). Trimming removed 4 bases at V and 7 bases at J, with 14 bases between. The germline V gene has CDR1 LNHNV and CDR2 YYDKDF (reference sequence). The length of the CDR3 is 13 residues.

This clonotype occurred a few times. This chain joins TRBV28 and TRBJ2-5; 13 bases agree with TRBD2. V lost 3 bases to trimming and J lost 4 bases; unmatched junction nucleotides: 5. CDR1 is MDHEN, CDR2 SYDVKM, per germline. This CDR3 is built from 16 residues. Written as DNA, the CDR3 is TGTGCCAGCAGTTTCCGGACTAGCGGGGGAGGAGAGACCCAGTACTTC. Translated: CASSFRTSGGGETQYF.

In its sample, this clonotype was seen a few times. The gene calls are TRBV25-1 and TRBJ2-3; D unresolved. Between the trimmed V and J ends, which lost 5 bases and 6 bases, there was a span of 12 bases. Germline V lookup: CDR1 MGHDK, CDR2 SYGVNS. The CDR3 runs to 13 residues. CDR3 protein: CASSQPSADTQYF. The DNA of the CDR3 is TGTGCCAGCAGTCAACCGTCGGCGGATACGCAGTATTTT. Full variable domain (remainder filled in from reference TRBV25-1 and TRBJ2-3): EADIYQTPRYLVIGTGKKITLECSQTMGHDKMYWYQQDPGMELHLIHYSYGVNSTEKGDLSSESTVSRIRTEHFPLTLESARPSHTSQYLCASSQPSADTQYFGPGTRLTVL.

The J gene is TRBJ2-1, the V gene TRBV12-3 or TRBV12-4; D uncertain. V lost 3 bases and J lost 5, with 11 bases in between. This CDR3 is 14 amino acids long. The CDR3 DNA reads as TGTGCCAGCAGTTTTATATCAGCAAACAATGAGCAGTTCTTC. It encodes CASSFISANNEQFF.

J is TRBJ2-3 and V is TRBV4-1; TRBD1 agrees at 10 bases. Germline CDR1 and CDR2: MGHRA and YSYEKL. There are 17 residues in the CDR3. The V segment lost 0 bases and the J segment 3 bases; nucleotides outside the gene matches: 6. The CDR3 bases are TGCGCCAGCAGCCAAGACTCTGGACAGGGGGTAACAGATACGCAGTATTTT. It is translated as CASSQDSGQGVTDTQYF.

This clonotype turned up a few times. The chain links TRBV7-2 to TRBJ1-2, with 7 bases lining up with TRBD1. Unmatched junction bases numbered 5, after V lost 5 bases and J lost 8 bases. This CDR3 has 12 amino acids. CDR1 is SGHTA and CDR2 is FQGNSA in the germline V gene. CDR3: CASSPGTDGYTF. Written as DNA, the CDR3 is TGTGCCAGCAGCCCCGGGACAGACGGCTACACCTTC. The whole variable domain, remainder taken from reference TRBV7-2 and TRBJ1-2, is GAGVSQSPSNKVTEKGKDVELRCDPISGHTALYWYRQSLGQGLEFLIYFQGNSAPDKSGLPSDRFSAERTGGSVSTLTIQRTQQEDSAVYLCASSPGTDGYTFGSGTRLTVV.

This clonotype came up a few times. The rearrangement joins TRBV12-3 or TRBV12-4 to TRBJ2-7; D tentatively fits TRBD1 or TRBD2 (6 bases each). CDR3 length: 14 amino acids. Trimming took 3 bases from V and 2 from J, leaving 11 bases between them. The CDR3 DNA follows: TGTGCCAGCAGTTTTGAGGGGGGTACCTACGAGCAGTACTTC. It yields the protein CASSFEGGTYEQYF.

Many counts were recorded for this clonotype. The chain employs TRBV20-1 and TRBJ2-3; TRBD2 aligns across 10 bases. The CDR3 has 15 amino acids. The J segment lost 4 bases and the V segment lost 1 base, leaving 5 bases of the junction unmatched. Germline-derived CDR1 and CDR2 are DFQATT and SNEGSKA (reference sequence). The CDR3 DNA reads TGCAGTGCTAGAGCTAGCGGGGGACGGGCAGATACGCAGTATTTT. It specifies CSARASGGRADTQYF.

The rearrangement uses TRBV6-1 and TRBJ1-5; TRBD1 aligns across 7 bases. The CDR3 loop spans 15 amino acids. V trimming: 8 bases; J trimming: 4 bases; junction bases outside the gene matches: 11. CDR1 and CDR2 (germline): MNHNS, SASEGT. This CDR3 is CASWPGGERNQPQHF. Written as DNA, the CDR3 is TGTGCCAGCTGGCCAGGGGGTGAGCGAAATCAGCCCCAGCATTTT.

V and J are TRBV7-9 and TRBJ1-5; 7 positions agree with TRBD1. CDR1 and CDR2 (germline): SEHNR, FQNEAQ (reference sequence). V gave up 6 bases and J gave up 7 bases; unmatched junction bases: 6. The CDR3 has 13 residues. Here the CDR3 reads CASRQGGEQPQHF. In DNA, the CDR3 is TGTGCCAGCAGGCAGGGGGGGGAACAGCCCCAGCATTTT.

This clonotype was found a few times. DNA for the CDR3: TGTGCCAGCAGCCCGAACCGGGACAGGGGATACGAGCAGTACTTC. Translating gives CASSPNRDRGYEQYF. The V and J genes are TRBV21-1 and TRBJ2-7; the table assigns TRBD1, which was not confirmed against the DNA. TRBV21-1 is designated a pseudogene. The CDR3 is 15 residues long.